A single sample gave rise to the 13 T cell receptor beta chains below, sequenced in a study of T-cell reconstitution after alpha-beta-depleted transplantation in children. Using unique molecular identifiers, the investigators prepared the TCRbeta library. MiXCR was run by TCRdb on the PCR reads, yielding one entry per CDR3 protein. The table has around 600,000 distinct CDR3 sequences, roughly 15% seen once; the top ten hold around 0.96%. This specimen was PBMCs from the stem cell graft donor, taken from the stem cell graft. All receptors derive from a human donor who donated a stem cell graft to a child with acute myeloid leukemia.

This clonotype came up many times. The chain is built from TRBV29-1 and TRBJ2-5, with D maybe TRBD2 (5 bases). The CDR3 totals 12 residues. CDR1 is SQVTM, CDR2 ANQGSEA, per germline. Trimming took off 5 bases at V and 3 bases at J, with 10 bases between the two ends. CDR3 residues: CSVFDGEETQYF. The CDR3 nucleotides read TGCAGCGTTTTTGACGGGGAAGAGACCCAGTACTTC.

The table lists this clonotype with a few counts. The rearrangement links TRBV7-8 to TRBJ2-3; TRBD1 aligns across 10 bases. V shed 5 bases and J 0 bases; nucleotides not matched to a gene: 5. Germline V lookup: CDR1 SGHVS, CDR2 FQNEAQ. CDR3 length: 16 amino acids. CDR3: CASSQWGQGSTDTQYF. The DNA for the CDR3 is TGTGCCAGCAGCCAATGGGGACAGGGGAGCACAGATACGCAGTATTTT.

The V and J genes are TRBV24-1 and TRBJ2-7; D is undetermined. The CDR3 spans 17 residues. Germline loops: CDR1 KGHDR, CDR2 SFDVKD. V was pared by 3 bases and J by 2 bases, with 19 bases between. CDR3 nucleotides: TGTGCCACCAGTGATGCGGACGACACGAGTGGGCCCTACGAGCAGTACTTC. Translating gives CATSDADDTSGPYEQYF.

The chain uses TRBV12-3 or TRBV12-4 and TRBJ1-1; D uncertain. The V end was cut by 4 bases, the J end by 4 bases, with 16 bases between. The CDR3 spans 15 residues. The CDR3 sequence: CASSSKGSGLTEAFF. In nucleotides, the CDR3 is TGTGCCAGCAGTTCCAAAGGGAGCGGGCTCACTGAAGCTTTCTTT.

V gene TRBV9 combines with J gene TRBJ2-4, with 8 positions matching TRBD1. Germline loops: CDR1 SGDLS, CDR2 YYNGEE. CDR3 size: 18 residues. The junction had 12 bases not matched to a gene; V was cut back by 3 bases and J by 1 base. The CDR3 reads CASSARLTGDLAKNIQYF. The CDR3 nucleotides are TGTGCCAGCAGCGCCCGATTGACAGGGGATTTGGCCAAAAACATTCAGTACTTC.

This clonotype was picked up many times. The chain uses TRBV5-1 and TRBJ1-6, with 9 bases matching TRBD1. Germline CDR1 SGHRS, CDR2 YFSETQ. V lost 6 bases, J lost 7 bases, and 5 bases stayed unmatched. This CDR3 is 14 amino acids long. The CDR3 loop reads CASTVGQGNSPLHF. In nucleotides, the CDR3 is TGCGCCAGCACCGTGGGACAGGGAAATTCACCCCTCCACTTT.

CDR3 protein: CASSLLLSGGAGNEQFF. The CDR3 DNA is TGTGCCAGCAGCTTACTTCTTAGCGGGGGGGCCGGGAATGAGCAGTTCTTC. V is TRBV7-2 and J is TRBJ2-1; the match to TRBD2 covers 11 bases. Trimming cost V 2 bases and J 7 bases; bases outside gene matches: 10. Germline V gene lookup returns CDR1 SGHTA and CDR2 FQGNSA. There are 17 residues in the CDR3.

The V gene is TRBV7-2, the J gene TRBJ1-3; D is uncertain. This CDR3 spans 13 amino acids. V lost 3 bases to trimming and J lost 3 bases, with 6 bases between them. CDR1 and CDR2 from the germline V gene are SGHTA and FQGNSA. This CDR3 is CASSFAVGNTIYF. As DNA, the CDR3 is TGTGCCAGCAGCTTCGCCGTTGGAAACACCATATATTTT.

V is TRBV6-2 or TRBV6-3 and J is TRBJ2-7; D may match TRBD1 or TRBD2 (5 bases each). The CDR3 is 12 amino acids. Germline CDR1 is MNHEY and CDR2 is SVGEGT. The V end was cut by 2 bases, the J end by 9 bases, with 11 bases between. CDR3 sequence (DNA): TGTGCCAGCAGTTACGGGACCTCATGGCAGTACGTC. It codes for CASSYGTSWQYV.

V gene TRBV15 combines with J gene TRBJ2-3; D is ambiguous. CDR1 is LNHNV and CDR2 is YYDKDF in the germline V gene (reference sequence). The length of the CDR3 is 12 residues. Trimming took 1 base from V and 7 from J, leaving 6 bases between them. CDR3 loop: CATSRVANTQYF. The CDR3 DNA reads as TGTGCCACCAGCAGAGTGGCGAATACGCAGTATTTT.

This chain connects TRBV20-1 to TRBJ1-1; D possibly corresponds to TRBD1 (5 bases). V was cut by 1 base and J by 1 base, with 13 bases left in between. In germline, CDR1 is DFQATT, CDR2 SNEGSKA (reference sequence). The CDR3 runs to 15 residues. The CDR3 DNA reads as TGCAGTGCTAGAGTGGCAGGGAGCGGGAACACTGAAGCTTTCTTT. It codes for CSARVAGSGNTEAFF.

The chain couples TRBV30 to TRBJ1-1, with 7 bases that match TRBD1. V was pared by 3 bases and J by 1 base, with 5 bases of the junction left unmatched. The CDR3 sequence is 14 residues long. Per the germline V gene, CDR1 is GTSNPN and CDR2 is SVGIG (reference sequence). The CDR3 region is CAWSVGQQNTEAFF. DNA for the CDR3: TGTGCCTGGAGCGTGGGACAGCAGAACACTGAAGCTTTCTTT.

For the CDR3, the DNA is TGTGCCAGCAGCTTGTATCTGACAGAAGAGACCCAGTACTTC. Translated: CASSLYLTEETQYF. The J gene is TRBJ2-5, the V gene TRBV5-6, with D possibly TRBD1 on 5 matching bases. Looked up from germline, CDR1 is SGHDT and CDR2 is YYEEEE. Trimming left V 1 base short and J 3 bases short, with 10 bases between. The CDR3 loop spans 14 amino acids.